This is a list of T cell receptor beta chains from one sample in a study of cytomegalovirus exposure and HLA in healthy donors. Measured with immunoSEQ multiplex PCR; TCRdb has only the in-frame clones, and not every one. The listing contains under 70,000 clones. The sequenced material came from PBMCs. The origin of the receptors is a woman in her 30s in good health and CMV-seropositive. Both conserved end residues are part of each CDR3. The D gene is left open where the match is weak. The size field is filled for only some rows; it gives once, few, many or a size class.

j_gene	v_gene	abundance	d_gene	CDR3aa	CDR3nt
TRBJ1-2	TRBV19	NA	NA	CASSAYSTAYGYTF	TGTGCCAGTAGTGCCTATAGTACAGCCTATGGCTACACCTTC
TRBJ2-7	TRBV6-5	NA	NA	CASSSLTGGSYEQYF	TGTGCCAGCAGTTCTCTGACAGGTGGCTCCTACGAGCAGTACTTC
TRBJ1-5	TRBV2	NA	TRBD1	CASSESRTGDQPQHF	TGTGCCAGCAGTGAATCCAGGACAGGGGATCAGCCCCAGCATTTT
TRBJ2-3	TRBV30	NA	NA	CAWSVGAGTDTQYF	TGTGCCTGGAGTGTTGGGGCGGGGACAGATACGCAGTATTTT
TRBJ1-3	TRBV7-6	NA	NA	CASSLRSSGNTIYF	TGTGCCAGCAGCTTAAGGAGCTCTGGAAACACCATATATTTT
TRBJ2-7	TRBV6-1	NA	TRBD2	CASILAGVGHEQYF	TGTGCCAGCATCCTAGCGGGAGTGGGCCACGAGCAGTACTTC
TRBJ2-2	TRBV9	NA	NA	CASSPIQGNTGELFF	TGTGCCAGCAGCCCGATACAGGGAAACACCGGGGAGCTGTTTTTT
TRBJ2-7	TRBV4-2	NA	TRBD2	CASSQEYPSGPYEQYF	TGTGCCAGCAGCCAAGAGTACCCTAGCGGGCCCTACGAGCAGTACTTC
TRBJ2-3	TRBV6-5	NA	TRBD2	CASSYALAGATDTQYF	TGTGCCAGCAGTTACGCGCTAGCGGGGGCCACAGATACGCAGTATTTT
TRBJ1-1	TRBV7-9	NA	NA	CASSAGPEAFF	TGTGCCAGCAGTGCGGGTCCCGAAGCTTTCTTT
TRBJ2-1	TRBV9	NA	TRBD2	CASSRRSSGRGNEQFF	TGTGCCAGCAGCCGCCGAAGCAGCGGGAGAGGAAATGAGCAGTTCTTC
TRBJ2-3	TRBV30	NA	NA	CAWSEETLDTQYF	TGTGCCTGGAGTGAGGAGACGCTGGATACGCAGTATTTT
TRBJ1-5	TRBV6-1	NA	TRBD1	CASRELLYGQGAAQHQHF	TGTGCCAGCAGGGAATTACTATATGGACAGGGGGCCGCTCAGCACCAGCATTTT
TRBJ2-7	TRBV11-2	NA	NA	CASSLEIETGLYEQYF	TGTGCCAGCAGCTTAGAAATAGAGACAGGTCTCTACGAGCAGTACTTC
TRBJ1-5	TRBV30	NA	NA	CAWSSANNQPQHF	TGTGCCTGGAGTAGCGCTAACAATCAGCCCCAGCATTTT
TRBJ1-2	TRBV5-1	NA	TRBD1	CASSLRVETGDGYTF	TGCGCCAGCAGCTTGCGGGTCGAGACAGGGGATGGCTACACCTTC
TRBJ1-1	TRBV5-1	NA	NA	CASSVGGEAFF	TGCGCCAGCAGCGTCGGGGGGGAAGCTTTCTTT
TRBJ2-7	TRBV7-2	NA	TRBD2	CASSLELAGVYEQYF	TGTGCCAGCAGCTTAGAACTAGCGGGAGTCTACGAGCAGTACTTC
TRBJ2-7	TRBV5-1	NA	TRBD2	CASSWTSGGSYEQYF	TGCGCCAGCAGCTGGACTAGCGGGGGCTCCTACGAGCAGTACTTC
TRBJ2-7	TRBV10-1	NA	NA	CASSESPGPYEQYF	TGCGCCAGCAGTGAGTCCCCAGGGCCCTACGAGCAGTACTTC
TRBJ1-4	TRBV6-4	NA	NA	CASRGHREKLFF	TGTGCCAGCAGGGGACATCGGGAAAAACTGTTTTTT
TRBJ2-7	TRBV7-7	NA	NA	CASSPGGSYEQYF	TGTGCTAGCAGCCCCGGGGGTAGCTACGAGCAGTACTTC
TRBJ2-3	TRBV4-1	NA	NA	CASSQGRASSDTQYF	TGCGCCAGCAGCCAAGGGAGGGCCTCATCAGATACGCAGTATTTT
TRBJ2-5	TRBV4-1	NA	TRBD1	CASSPGVTGDGETQYF	TGCGCCAGCAGCCCTGGGGTGACAGGGGACGGAGAGACCCAGTACTTC
TRBJ2-2	TRBV6-6	NA	TRBD2	CASSWGTSEDGELFF	TGTGCCAGCAGTTGGGGGACTAGCGAGGACGGGGAGCTGTTTTTT
TRBJ1-4	TRBV2	NA	TRBD1	CASSPGQTAINEKLFF	TGTGCCAGCAGTCCGGGACAGACTGCCATTAATGAAAAACTGTTTTTT
TRBJ1-4	TRBV5-1	NA	TRBD1	CASSLEGQGTEKLFF	TGCGCCAGCAGCTTGGAGGGACAGGGAACCGAAAAACTGTTTTTT
TRBJ2-2	TRBV5-1	NA	NA	CASSPTGTGELFF	TGCGCCAGCAGTCCGACGGGCACCGGGGAGCTGTTTTTT
TRBJ2-5	TRBV14	NA	NA	CASSQRYQETQYF	TGTGCCAGCAGCCAACGGTACCAAGAGACCCAGTACTTC
TRBJ2-6	TRBV29-1	NA	TRBD1	CSVAGTGGFSGANVLTF	TGCAGCGTCGCAGGGACAGGGGGCTTCTCTGGGGCCAACGTCCTGACTTTC
TRBJ2-5	TRBV18	NA	TRBD1	CASSPGTGGEETQYF	TGTGCCAGCTCACCAGGGACAGGGGGCGAAGAGACCCAGTACTTC
TRBJ1-5	TRBV9	NA	TRBD1	CASSATGGNQPQHF	TGTGCCAGCAGCGCCACAGGGGGCAATCAGCCCCAGCATTTT
TRBJ2-5	TRBV6-5	NA	NA	CASSYSSGAETQYF	TGTGCCAGCAGTTACTCTTCGGGTGCCGAGACCCAGTACTTC
TRBJ1-5	TRBV7-9	NA	TRBD1	CASSPLLQGDSNQHQHF	TGTGCCAGCAGCCCGTTATTACAGGGGGACAGCAATCAGCACCAGCATTTT
TRBJ1-1	TRBV7-2	NA	NA	CASSKQARAFF	TGTGCCAGCAGTAAACAGGCTAGGGCTTTCTTT
TRBJ2-5	TRBV6-6	NA	TRBD2	CASRPNSLAVRAQYF	TGTGCCAGCAGACCTAATTCGCTAGCGGTCAGGGCCCAGTACTTC
TRBJ1-5	TRBV11-2	NA	NA	CASSLGVGGNQPQHF	TGTGCCAGCAGCTTAGGGGTAGGGGGCAATCAGCCCCAGCATTTT
TRBJ1-5	TRBV4-1	NA	NA	CASSTRQLRNQPQHF	TGCGCCAGCAGCACAAGACAGCTTCGCAATCAGCCCCAGCATTTT
TRBJ1-4	TRBV7-3	NA	NA	CASSLTRDEKLFF	TGTGCCAGCAGCTTAACGCGGGACGAAAAACTGTTTTTT
TRBJ2-5	TRBV2	NA	NA	CASSTRRGETQYF	TGTGCCAGCAGTACTCGGCGCGGGGAGACCCAGTACTTC
TRBJ2-7	TRBV7-2	NA	TRBD2	CASSPSGLAGVYEQYF	TGTGCCAGCAGCCCATCGGGACTAGCGGGAGTCTACGAGCAGTACTTC
TRBJ1-6	TRBV27	NA	NA	CASSRLGYNSPLHF	TGTGCCAGCAGTCGGCTCGGGTATAATTCACCCCTCCACTTT
TRBJ1-1	TRBV30	NA	NA	CAWSKSWGLGAFF	TGTGCCTGGAGTAAAAGTTGGGGACTCGGAGCTTTCTTT
TRBJ2-7	TRBV4-1	NA	NA	CASSQVIRGGEQYF	TGCGCCAGCAGCCAAGTTATCCGGGGTGGCGAGCAGTACTTC
TRBJ2-2	TRBV9	NA	NA	CASTSGGQTGELFF	TGTGCCAGCACCTCAGGGGGGCAGACCGGGGAGCTGTTTTTT
TRBJ1-1	TRBV2	NA	NA	CASRQGWNTEAFF	TGTGCCAGCAGGCAGGGTTGGAACACTGAAGCTTTCTTT
TRBJ2-5	TRBV6-1	NA	NA	CASSEILNGETQYF	TGTGCCAGCAGTGAAATTTTGAACGGTGAGACCCAGTACTTC
TRBJ1-3	TRBV30	NA	TRBD1	CAWSGGRGPGNTIYF	TGTGCCTGGAGCGGGGGTAGGGGGCCTGGAAACACCATATATTTT
TRBJ2-1	TRBV25-1	NA	TRBD2	CASSDASGGRDNEQFF	TGTGCCAGCAGTGACGCGAGCGGGGGACGGGACAATGAGCAGTTCTTC
TRBJ2-1	TRBV4-1	NA	TRBD2	CASSQDMGEGSYNEQFF	TGCGCCAGCAGCCAAGATATGGGGGAGGGGTCCTACAATGAGCAGTTCTTC
TRBJ2-3	TRBV14	NA	TRBD2	CASSQERLATDTQYF	TGTGCCAGCAGCCAAGAGAGACTAGCGACAGATACGCAGTATTTT
TRBJ2-7	TRBV5-8	NA	TRBD1	CASSQGTGTHYEQYF	TGTGCCAGCAGCCAAGGGACAGGAACTCACTACGAGCAGTACTTC
TRBJ2-3	TRBV30	NA	NA	CAWSGQDTQYF	TGTGCCTGGAGTGGACAAGATACGCAGTATTTT
TRBJ1-2	TRBV9	NA	NA	CASSVVQAPDYTF	TGTGCCAGCAGCGTAGTACAGGCGCCGGACTACACCTTC
TRBJ1-2	TRBV6-4	NA	NA	CASSPSNRRSNYGYTF	TGTGCCAGCAGTCCATCAAACAGGCGCTCGAACTATGGCTACACCTTC
TRBJ1-5	TRBV2	NA	NA	CASSVKGAQPQHF	TGTGCCAGCAGTGTTAAAGGGGCTCAGCCCCAGCATTTT
TRBJ2-3	TRBV5-1	medium-sized	NA	CASSLVLGGSTDTQYF	TGCGCCAGCAGCTTGGTGTTGGGCGGGAGCACAGATACGCAGTATTTT
TRBJ2-7	TRBV18	NA	NA	CASSPETTTSEQYF	TGTGCCAGCTCACCAGAGACTACAACAAGCGAGCAGTACTTC
TRBJ2-3	TRBV30	NA	TRBD2	CAWSGLAGGREYF	TGTGCCTGGAGTGGACTAGCGGGGGGGCGGGAGTATTTT
TRBJ2-3	TRBV5-6	NA	TRBD1	CASSLEGASGDTQYF	TGTGCCAGCAGCTTGGAGGGGGCTAGTGGGGATACGCAGTATTTT